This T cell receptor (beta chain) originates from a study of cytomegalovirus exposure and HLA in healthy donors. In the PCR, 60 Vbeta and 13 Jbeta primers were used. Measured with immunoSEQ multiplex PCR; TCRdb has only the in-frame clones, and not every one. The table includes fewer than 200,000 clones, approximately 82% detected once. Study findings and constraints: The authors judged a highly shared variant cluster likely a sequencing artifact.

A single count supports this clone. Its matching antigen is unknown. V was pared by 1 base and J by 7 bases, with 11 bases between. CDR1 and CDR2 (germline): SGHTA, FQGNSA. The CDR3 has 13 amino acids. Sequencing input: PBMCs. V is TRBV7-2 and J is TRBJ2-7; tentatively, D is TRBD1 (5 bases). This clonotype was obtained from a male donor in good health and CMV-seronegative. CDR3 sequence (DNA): TGTGCCAGCAGCTTAGTCGTAGGGGCAGAGCAGTACTTC. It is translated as CASSLVVGAEQYF.